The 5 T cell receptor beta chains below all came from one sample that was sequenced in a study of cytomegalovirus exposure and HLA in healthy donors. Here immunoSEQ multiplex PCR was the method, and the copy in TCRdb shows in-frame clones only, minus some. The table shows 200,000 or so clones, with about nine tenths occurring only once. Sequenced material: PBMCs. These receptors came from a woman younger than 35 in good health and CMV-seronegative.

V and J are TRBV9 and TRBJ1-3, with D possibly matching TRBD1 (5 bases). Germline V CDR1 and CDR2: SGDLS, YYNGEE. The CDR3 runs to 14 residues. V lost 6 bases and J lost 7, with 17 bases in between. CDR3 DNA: TGTGCCAGCACCCCGACAGACGCTCCTAACACCATATATTTT. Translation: CASTPTDAPNTIYF.

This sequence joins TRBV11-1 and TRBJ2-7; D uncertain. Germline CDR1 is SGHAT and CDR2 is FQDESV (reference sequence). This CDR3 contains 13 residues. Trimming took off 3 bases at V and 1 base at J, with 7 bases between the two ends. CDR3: CASSLAVSYEQYF. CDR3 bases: TGTGCCAGCAGCTTGGCAGTATCCTACGAGCAGTACTTC.

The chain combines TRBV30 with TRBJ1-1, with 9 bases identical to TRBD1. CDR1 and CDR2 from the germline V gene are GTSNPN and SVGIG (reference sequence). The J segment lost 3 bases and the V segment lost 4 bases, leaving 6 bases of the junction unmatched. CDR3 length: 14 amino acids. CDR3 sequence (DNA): TGTGCCTGGAAGGCCGGGACAGGGTACACTGAAGCTTTCTTT. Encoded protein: CAWKAGTGYTEAFF.

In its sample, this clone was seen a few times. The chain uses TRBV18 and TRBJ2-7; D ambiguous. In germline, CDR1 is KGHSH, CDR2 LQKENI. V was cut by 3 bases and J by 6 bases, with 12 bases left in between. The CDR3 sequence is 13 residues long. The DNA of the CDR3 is TGTGCCAGCTCACCTTCAGACACCCTCGAGCAGTACTTC. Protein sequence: CASSPSDTLEQYF.

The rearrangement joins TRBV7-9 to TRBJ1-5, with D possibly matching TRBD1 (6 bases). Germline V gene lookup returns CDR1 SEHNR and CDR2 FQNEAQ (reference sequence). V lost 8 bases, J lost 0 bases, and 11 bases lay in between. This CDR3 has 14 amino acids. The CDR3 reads CASGQSISNQPQHF. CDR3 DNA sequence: TGTGCCAGCGGACAGTCTATTAGCAATCAGCCCCAGCATTTT.